The rows below give T cell receptor beta chains drawn from one sample of a study of Graves' ophthalmopathy and Graves' hyperthyroidism. TCRdb processed the multiplex PCR reads anew with MiXCR; each CDR3 protein has one entry. Among roughly 600,000 distinct CDR3 sequences listed, roughly 39% were seen once. Source material: peripheral blood or thyroid tissue (not recorded which). The source is an adult man with Graves' hyperthyroidism. The CDR3 runs from the conserved cysteine through the conserved F or W. The D gene is left open where the match is weak. Clone size is not always given. Where it is, it says once, few, many or a class for expanded clones.

d_call	clone_size	v_call	j_call	cdr3_aa	cdr3_nt
NA	NA	TRBV10-3	TRBJ1-4	CAISEDGMVTNEKLFF	TGTGCCATCAGTGAAGACGGGATGGTAACTAATGAAAAACTGTTTTTT
TRBD2	many	TRBV5-1	TRBJ2-5	CASSLAGGRRETQYF	TGCGCCAGCAGCTTGGCCGGCGGGAGAAGAGAGACCCAGTACTTC
NA	few	TRBV7-9	TRBJ2-3	CASSLEVGGDTQYF	TGTGCCAGCAGCTTGGAGGTAGGCGGAGATACGCAGTATTTT
NA	NA	TRBV2	TRBJ1-5	CASTEGLVQPQHF	TGTGCCAGCACCGAAGGGTTGGTTCAGCCCCAGCATTTT
NA	NA	TRBV27	TRBJ2-7	CASSYTSLNEQYF	TGTGCCAGCAGTTATACTAGCCTCAATGAGCAGTACTTC
TRBD2	many	TRBV19	TRBJ2-7	CASSSGTSGYTYEQYF	TGTGCCAGTAGCTCCGGGACTAGCGGTTATACCTACGAGCAGTACTTC
NA	many	TRBV20-1	TRBJ1-5	CSARSPGSGNQPQHF	TGCAGTGCTAGATCTCCAGGGTCGGGCAATCAGCCCCAGCATTTT
TRBD1	NA	TRBV7-9	TRBJ1-2	CASSSPRWVGQGAAGYTF	TGTGCCAGCAGCTCACCCCGGTGGGTTGGACAGGGGGCGGCCGGCTACACCTTC
TRBD2	NA	TRBV11-1	TRBJ2-1	CASSLEPSGGAYNEQFF	TGTGCCAGCAGCTTAGAACCTAGCGGGGGGGCCTACAATGAGCAGTTCTTC
NA	many	TRBV6-6	TRBJ2-7	CASSFVSGMTYEQYF	TGTGCCAGCAGTTTCGTAAGCGGCATGACCTACGAGCAGTACTTC
TRBD2	many	TRBV2	TRBJ2-5	CAGRSGGTQETQYF	TGTGCCGGACGGAGCGGGGGGACACAAGAGACCCAGTACTTC
TRBD1	many	TRBV2	TRBJ2-7	CASDRGPDEQYF	TGTGCCAGCGACAGGGGGCCGGACGAGCAGTACTTC
NA	many	TRBV12-3/TRBV12-4	TRBJ2-7	CASSQPGSLSYEQYF	TGTGCCAGCAGCCAACCGGGAAGCCTTTCCTACGAGCAGTACTTC
NA	NA	TRBV28	TRBJ1-5	CASNSRGAWGNQPQHF	TGTGCCAGCAACAGTCGTGGGGCCTGGGGCAATCAGCCCCAGCATTTT